The clone carrying this TCR beta chain showed up just a few times. What it binds is unknown. This sample is drawn from a study of response to subunit inactivated influenza vaccine. Findings and limits, study-wide: It was suggested by the authors that few new T cells are recruited by each seasonal influenza vaccination.

TCRdb passed the RT-PCR reads through MiXCR, listing each CDR3 protein once. This sample has 600,000 to 850,000 distinct CDR3 sequences, with approximately 15% found just once. This CDR3 region has 13 residues. V was clipped by 2 bases and J by 5 bases, with 7 bases between them. Germline V CDR1 and CDR2: MDHEN, SYDVKM. This sequence joins TRBV28 and TRBJ2-1; D remains unclear. The clonotype originates from a man aged 45-60 years who received an inactivated influenza vaccine. Sequenced here: PBMCs from blood, sampled less than 15 days before vaccination. The CDR3 sequence: CASSLSVDNEQFF. The DNA for the CDR3 is TGTGCCAGCAGTTTAAGCGTCGACAATGAGCAGTTCTTC. Complete variable domain (other parts from reference TRBV28 and TRBJ2-1): DVKVTQSSRYLVKRTGEKVFLECVQDMDHENMFWYRQDPGLGLRLIYFSYDVKMKEKGDIPEGYSVSREKKERFSLILESASTNQTSMYLCASSLSVDNEQFFGPGTRLTVL.